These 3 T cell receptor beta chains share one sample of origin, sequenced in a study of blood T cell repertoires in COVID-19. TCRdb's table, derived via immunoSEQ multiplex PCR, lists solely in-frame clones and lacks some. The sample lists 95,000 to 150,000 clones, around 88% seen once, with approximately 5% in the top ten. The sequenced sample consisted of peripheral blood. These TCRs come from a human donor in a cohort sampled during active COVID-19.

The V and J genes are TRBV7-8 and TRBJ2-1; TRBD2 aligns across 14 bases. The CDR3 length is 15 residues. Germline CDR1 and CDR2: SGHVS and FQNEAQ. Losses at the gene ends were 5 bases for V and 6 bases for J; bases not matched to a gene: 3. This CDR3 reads CASSLGLAGVNEQFF. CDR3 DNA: TGTGCCAGCAGCCTGGGACTAGCGGGAGTCAATGAGCAGTTCTTC.

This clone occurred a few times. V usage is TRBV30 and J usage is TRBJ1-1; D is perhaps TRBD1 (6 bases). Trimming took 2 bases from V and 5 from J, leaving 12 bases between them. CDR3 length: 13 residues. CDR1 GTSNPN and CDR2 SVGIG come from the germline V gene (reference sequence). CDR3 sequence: CAWSLQGWTEAFF. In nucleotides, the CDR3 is TGTGCCTGGAGTCTCCAGGGGTGGACTGAAGCTTTCTTT.

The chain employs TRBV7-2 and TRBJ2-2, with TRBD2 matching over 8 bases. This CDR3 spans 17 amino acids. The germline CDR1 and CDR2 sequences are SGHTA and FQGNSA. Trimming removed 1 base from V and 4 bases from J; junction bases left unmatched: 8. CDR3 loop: CASSLDRNSGITGELFF. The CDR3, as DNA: TGTGCCAGCAGCTTAGACCGTAATAGCGGGATCACCGGGGAGCTGTTTTTT.